This T cell receptor (beta chain) was recorded in a study of T and B cells in COVID-19 patients. Study summary: Recovered patients mostly had mild to moderate COVID-19 managed as outpatients. Critical illness requiring mechanical ventilation or extracorporeal membrane oxygenation affected about 60% of the 20 active-infection patients. Comorbidities linked to unfavorable COVID-19 outcome were present in about 90% of the 20 active-infection patients.

About this clonotype itself: A junction boundary mismatches the germline segment, possibly from a read error.

Multiplex PCR with BIOMED2 TRB-A/B primer pools amplified TRB rearrangements. MiXCR was run by TCRdb on the multiplex PCR reads, yielding one entry per CDR3 protein. The repertoire consists of around 19,000 distinct CDR3 sequences, with approximately 37% occurring once and the leading ten covering more than 15%. From blood, roughly 250-500 ng of genomic DNA served as TRB template. The CDR3 has 14 amino acids. Germline V gene sequence: CDR1 MNHEY, CDR2 SVGEGT. This sequence originates from a human donor with active COVID-19. Sequencing input: blood. The chain links TRBV6-2 or TRBV6-3 to TRBJ1-2, with TRBD1 identical over 7 bases. The chain's CDR3 is CAISEQGDLGGYTF. The DNA for the CDR3 is TGTGCCATCAGTGAGCAGGGGGACTTGGGTGGCTACACCTTC.